This TCR beta chain is from a study of blood T cell repertoires in COVID-19. Germline-derived CDR1 and CDR2 are MNHEY and SMNVEV (reference sequence). V lost 3 bases, J lost 5 bases, and 8 bases stayed unmatched. The CDR3 sequence is 17 residues long. Sequenced by immunoSEQ multiplex PCR; TCRdb stores in-frame clones only, minus some. The data contain 150,000 to 200,000 clones, about 89% of them singletons. Participants were aged about 18 to 100 years, lived in roughly 23 US areas, and enrolled virtually. Either two negative PCRs, clearance, or symptom resolution qualified Cohort 3 donors as recovered.

The sequence derives from a woman between 18 and 29 years old who had recovered from COVID-19. Sequenced input: PBMCs or T cells enriched from blood (not recorded which). The rearrangement links TRBV27 to TRBJ1-5; 12 bases are a match to TRBD1. The CDR3 sequence: CASSFGAGTGGDQPQHF. For the CDR3, the DNA is TGTGCCAGCAGTTTCGGGGCAGGGACAGGGGGCGATCAGCCCCAGCATTTT.